These 32 T cell receptor beta chains originate from one sample sequenced in a study of cytomegalovirus exposure and HLA in healthy donors. A multiplex PCR was run with 60 Vbeta primers and 13 Jbeta primers. Sequencing used immunoSEQ multiplex PCR; TCRdb keeps in-frame clones, though not all of them. The sample has approximately 150,000 clones; just under 85% are singletons. The sample comprised PBMCs. The receptors originated from a girl aged 5-17 years in good health and CMV-seropositive.

This clone was detected once. This chain joins TRBV15 and TRBJ2-2; 7 bases fit TRBD1. Per the germline V gene, CDR1 is LNHNV and CDR2 is YYDKDF (reference sequence). This CDR3 contains 16 residues. V shed 5 bases, J shed 5 bases, and the junction held 11 bases outside the gene matches. The CDR3 DNA follows: TGTGCCACCAGCGGCACCTTGACAGGGTCGACCGGGGAGCTGTTTTTT. It codes for CATSGTLTGSTGELFF. The full variable domain, rest sourced from reference TRBV15 and TRBJ2-2, is DAMVIQNPRYQVTQFGKPVTLSCSQTLNHNVMYWYQQKSSQAPKLLFHYYDKDFNNEADTPDNFQSRRPNTSFCFLDIRSPGLGDTAMYLCATSGTLTGSTGELFFGEGSRLTVL.

V gene TRBV5-6 combines with J gene TRBJ1-3; D may be TRBD1 (6 bases). With 3 bases removed from V and 0 bases from J, the gap between germline ends came to 19 bases. CDR3 size: 18 residues. Germline CDR1 reads SGHDT; CDR2 reads YYEEEE. The CDR3 sequence: CASSWRGRAAGSGNTIYF. The DNA for the CDR3 is TGTGCCAGCAGCTGGAGGGGGAGGGCAGCGGGCTCTGGAAACACCATATATTTT.

The chain carries TRBV6-1 and TRBJ1-2, with D perhaps matching TRBD1 (5 bases). CDR1 and CDR2 from the germline V gene are MNHNS and SASEGT. V was cut by 0 bases and J by 2 bases, with 13 bases left in between. The CDR3 is 16 residues long. CDR3 nucleotides: TGTGCCAGCAGTGAAGCTTGGCAGGGAGGCAACTATGGCTACACCTTC. This gives the protein CASSEAWQGGNYGYTF.

This clone was seen more than once but under ten times. The V gene is TRBV6-6, the J gene TRBJ2-5, with 10 positions matching TRBD1. The CDR3 sequence is 14 residues long. Per the germline V gene, CDR1 is MNHNY and CDR2 is SVGAGI (reference sequence). V shed 8 bases, J shed 2 bases, and the junction held 5 bases outside the gene matches. The DNA for the CDR3 is TGTGCCAGCTTCGGACAGGGGGATCAAGAGACCCAGTACTTC. Amino acid sequence: CASFGQGDQETQYF.

The chain uses TRBV4-2 and TRBJ2-1, with 8 bases matching TRBD2. Germline CDR1 reads LGHNA; CDR2 reads YNFKEQ. The CDR3 totals 14 residues. Trimming cost V 1 base and J 7 bases; bases outside gene matches: 3. The CDR3 here is CASSQVGGANEQFF. DNA of the CDR3: TGTGCCAGCAGCCAAGTCGGGGGGGCAAATGAGCAGTTCTTC.

The V call is TRBV9, the J call TRBJ1-3; 8 nucleotides align to TRBD1. Germline-derived CDR1 and CDR2 are SGDLS and YYNGEE. CDR3 size: 16 residues. The ends lost 2 bases at V and 0 bases at J; junction bases unmatched: 4. CDR3 protein: CASSVDRAYSGNTIYF. In DNA form, the CDR3 reads TGTGCCAGCAGCGTGGACAGGGCTTACTCTGGAAACACCATATATTTT.

The chain is built from TRBV11-3 and TRBJ2-7; the match to TRBD2 covers 7 bases. The V gene's germline CDR1 is SGHNT and CDR2 YENEEA. V lost 4 bases to trimming and J lost 3 bases; unmatched junction nucleotides: 6. The CDR3 is made up of 14 amino acids. The CDR3 spells CASSWGEGNYEQYF. DNA of the CDR3: TGTGCCAGCAGCTGGGGGGAGGGAAACTACGAGCAGTACTTC.

The V and J genes are TRBV11-2 and TRBJ2-7; 8 bases line up with TRBD1. V trimming: 5 bases; J trimming: 0 bases; junction bases outside the gene matches: 15. The CDR3 has 18 residues. In germline, CDR1 is SGHAT, CDR2 FQNNGV. CDR3 residues: CASSPRDKTGVHSYEQYF. The DNA for the CDR3 is TGTGCCAGCAGCCCACGCGACAAGACAGGGGTCCACTCCTACGAGCAGTACTTC.

The chain combines TRBV2 with TRBJ1-1; tentatively, D is TRBD1 (5 bases). In germline, CDR1 is SNHLY, CDR2 FYNNEI. The length of the CDR3 is 14 residues. V dropped 3 bases and J dropped 4 bases, with 12 bases sitting between them. CDR3 protein: CASSEEGKSTEAFF. The CDR3 region has the DNA TGTGCCAGCAGTGAGGAGGGGAAGTCCACTGAAGCTTTCTTT.

V gene TRBV11-2 combines with J gene TRBJ1-1; D is possibly TRBD1 (5 bases). V was pared by 4 bases and J by 4 bases, with 13 bases between. Germline V gene sequence: CDR1 SGHAT, CDR2 FQNNGV. The CDR3 length is 14 residues. The CDR3 spells CASSSTRGGTEAFF. For the CDR3, the DNA is TGTGCCAGCAGCTCAACCCGGGGGGGCACTGAAGCTTTCTTT.

V is TRBV7-3 and J is TRBJ1-1; D possibly corresponds to TRBD1 (5 bases). This CDR3 has 14 residues. Germline values: CDR1 SGHTA, CDR2 FQGTGA. Between the trimmed V and J ends, which lost 5 bases and 1 base, there was a span of 11 bases. CDR3 DNA: TGTGCCAGCAGCCCCGCGGGACGGAACACTGAAGCTTTCTTT. Translation: CASSPAGRNTEAFF.

CDR3 sequence reads: CASPEGDTQYF. CDR3 in DNA: TGTGCCAGTCCGGAGGGGGATACGCAGTATTTT. This chain joins TRBV2 and TRBJ2-3; the D gene is possibly TRBD2 (6 bases). The CDR3 contains 11 residues. Looked up from germline, CDR1 is SNHLY and CDR2 is FYNNEI. The germline V and J ends were trimmed by 9 bases and 6 bases, with 10 bases remaining between them. Supplemented by reference TRBV2 and TRBJ2-3, the full variable domain reads EPEVTQTPSHQVTQMGQEVILRCVPISNHLYFYWYRQILGQKVEFLVSFYNNEISEKSEIFDDQFSVERPDGSNFTLKIRSTKLEDSAMYFCASPEGDTQYFGPGTRLTVL.

The CDR3 DNA is TGTGCCATCAGTGAGGCCCTACTACTAGCGGGTCGCTACGAGCAGTACTTC. It encodes CAISEALLLAGRYEQYF. The chain employs TRBV10-3 and TRBJ2-7; TRBD2 aligns across 9 bases. The V and J ends lost 2 bases and 3 bases, in that order; junction bases with no gene match: 11. Germline V gene data show CDR1 as ENHRY and CDR2 as SYGVKD. The CDR3 has 17 amino acids.

The chain links TRBV2 to TRBJ1-1; D possibly corresponds to TRBD1 (5 bases). Trimming left V 7 bases short and J 7 bases short, with 22 bases between. The CDR3 length is 15 residues. Looked up from germline, CDR1 is SNHLY and CDR2 is FYNNEI. In DNA form, the CDR3 reads TGTGCCAGCAAGGGAGAGGGGAGGGGAATAATTGAAGCTTTCTTT. This encodes CASKGEGRGIIEAFF.

This chain links TRBV5-6 with TRBJ2-3; TRBD2 aligns across 7 bases. With 4 bases clipped from V and 0 bases from J, the junction kept 8 bases outside the gene matches. Germline V gene data show CDR1 as SGHDT and CDR2 as YYEEEE. CDR3 length: 16 amino acids. As DNA, the CDR3 is TGTGCCAGCAGCGGGGGGGGAGGAGCTAGCACAGATACGCAGTATTTT. This encodes CASSGGGGASTDTQYF.

The rearrangement links TRBV5-1 to TRBJ2-5, with D possibly TRBD1 on 6 matching bases. Near its end, the DNA agrees better with TRBJ2-7, so the J call may be wrong. Germline CDR1 reads SGHRS; CDR2 reads YFSETQ. This CDR3 is built from 15 residues. In DNA, the CDR3 is TGCGCCAGCAGCACGCGCACCGGGACATTCTACGAGCAGTACTTC. Translated: CASSTRTGTFYEQYF.

V usage is TRBV9 and J usage is TRBJ2-3; a possible D gene is TRBD1 (5 bases). CDR1 and CDR2 (germline): SGDLS, YYNGEE. The CDR3 has 16 amino acids. V was clipped by 4 bases and J by 3 bases, with 18 bases between them. The CDR3 sequence is CASSPSGALVTDTQYF. In nucleotides, the CDR3 is TGTGCCAGCAGCCCCAGTGGGGCACTGGTAACAGATACGCAGTATTTT.

In the case of this clone: A read error may account for a junction end that differs from germline. This chain joins TRBV5-6 and TRBJ2-7, with TRBD1 identical over 7 bases. Looked up from germline, CDR1 is SGHDT and CDR2 is YYEEEE. The CDR3 has 12 amino acids. The CDR3 here is CASSRTHGTVGF. CDR3 coding DNA: TGTGCCAGCAGCAGAACCCACGGGACAGTGGGCTTC.

V gene TRBV6-1 combines with J gene TRBJ1-6; the match to TRBD1 covers 9 bases. Germline CDR1 and CDR2: MNHNS and SASEGT. J gave up 5 bases and V 7 bases, and 3 bases lay outside the gene matches. The CDR3 sequence is 14 residues long. The DNA of the CDR3 is TGTGCCAGCATCGGACAGGGGAATAATTCACCCCTCCACTTT. It is translated as CASIGQGNNSPLHF.

The rearrangement joins TRBV5-8 to TRBJ1-5; 8 nucleotides match TRBD1. Losses at the gene ends were 0 bases for V and 6 bases for J; bases not matched to a gene: 2. Germline V gene sequence: CDR1 SGHTS, CDR2 YDEGEE. The CDR3 sequence is 14 residues long. This chain's CDR3 is CASSLGTGFQPQHF. The CDR3 region has the DNA TGTGCCAGCAGCTTGGGGACAGGGTTTCAGCCCCAGCATTTT.

This chain joins TRBV4-1 and TRBJ2-7; no firm D call. This CDR3 is 15 amino acids long. The V and J ends lost 0 bases and 4 bases respectively, with 13 bases between them. Germline V CDR1 and CDR2: MGHRA, YSYEKL. The CDR3 loop reads CASSQEVPVLYEQYF. The CDR3 bases are TGCGCCAGCAGCCAAGAAGTCCCGGTCCTATACGAGCAGTACTTC.

This sequence joins TRBV2 and TRBJ1-2; 11 nucleotides agree with TRBD1. This CDR3 region has 15 residues. Germline V gene sequence: CDR1 SNHLY, CDR2 FYNNEI. With V trimmed by 5 bases and J by 4 bases, 6 bases remained unmatched. The CDR3 region has the DNA TGTGCCAGCAGTCCCTCCGGGACAGGGGGCTATGGCTACACCTTC. Translated, it gives CASSPSGTGGYGYTF.

This clone was seen only a few times. V is TRBV4-2 and J is TRBJ2-5, with TRBD2 matching over 10 bases. Looked up from germline, CDR1 is LGHNA and CDR2 is YNFKEQ. This CDR3 spans 16 amino acids. The trim removed 1 base at V and 4 bases at J, leaving 6 bases unmatched. CDR3 residues: CASSQAPSGGAETQYF. CDR3 nucleotides: TGTGCCAGCAGCCAAGCCCCCAGCGGGGGGGCAGAGACCCAGTACTTC.

The J gene is TRBJ1-2, the V gene TRBV6-6; 9 bases fit TRBD1. J was trimmed by 8 bases and V by 5 bases; bases with no gene match: 3. The CDR3 is 12 amino acids. Germline loops: CDR1 MNHNY, CDR2 SVGAGI (reference sequence). CDR3 protein: CASSRTGVGYTF. The CDR3 nucleotides read TGTGCCAGCAGTCGGACAGGGGTCGGCTACACCTTC.

This clone came up a few times. The chain has TRBV7-8 and TRBJ1-1; TRBD1 agrees at 10 bases. Trimming removed 0 bases from V and 3 bases from J; junction bases left unmatched: 10. The CDR3 runs to 18 residues. Germline assignment: CDR1 SGHVS and CDR2 FQNEAQ. As DNA, the CDR3 is TGTGCCAGCAGCTTAGCGGGGGACAGGGGCCCTTTGGACACTGAAGCTTTCTTT. Its protein is CASSLAGDRGPLDTEAFF.

The chain uses TRBV6-6 and TRBJ1-1; TRBD1 might be the D (5 bases). Trimming pared 5 bases from V and 10 bases from J, leaving 17 bases between. Per germline, CDR1 MNHNY and CDR2 SVGAGI (reference sequence). This CDR3 is 13 amino acids long. The CDR3 protein is CASSHTRGNGAFF. CDR3 nucleotide sequence: TGTGCCAGCAGTCACACACGGGGGAATGGAGCTTTCTTT.

This rearrangement joins TRBV9 to TRBJ1-2; 12 bases agree with TRBD1. J was trimmed by 5 bases and V by 4 bases; bases with no gene match: 12. This CDR3 comprises 17 residues. Germline CDR1 is SGDLS and CDR2 is YYNGEE. The CDR3 loop reads CASSTGTGGAVSYGYTF. The CDR3 nucleotides are TGTGCCAGCAGCACCGGGACAGGGGGCGCGGTGAGTTATGGCTACACCTTC. Filled out from reference TRBV9 and TRBJ1-2, the complete variable domain reads DSGVTQTPKHLITATGQRVTLRCSPRSGDLSVYWYQQSLDQGLQFLIQYYNGEERAKGNILERFSAQQFPDLHSELNLSSLELGDSALYFCASSTGTGGAVSYGYTFGSGTRLTVV.

This chain connects TRBV18 to TRBJ1-5, with D possibly being TRBD1 (6 bases). The V gene lost 4 bases and the J gene lost 3 bases, with 10 bases spanning the gap. This CDR3 region has 14 residues. Per germline, CDR1 KGHSH and CDR2 LQKENI. DNA for the CDR3: TGTGCCAGCTCACTACAGGGAAACAATCAGCCCCAGCATTTT. Protein sequence: CASSLQGNNQPQHF.

The gene calls are TRBV30 and TRBJ2-5; 8 bases align to TRBD2. The J call could be wrong; TRBJ2-7 is a better fit for the DNA end. CDR1 GTSNPN and CDR2 SVGIG come from the germline V gene (reference sequence). CDR3 size: 14 residues. CDR3 bases: TGTGCCTGGGAGCCGGGAGGGCCTGTCTACGAGCAGTACTTC. Amino acids: CAWEPGGPVYEQYF.

The rearrangement joins TRBV7-6 to TRBJ1-2; D is ambiguous. This CDR3 spans 13 amino acids. The germline CDR1 and CDR2 sequences are SGHVS and FNYEAQ. Trimming left V 0 bases short and J 7 bases short, with 9 bases between. The DNA of the CDR3 is TGTGCCAGCAGCTTAGCATCTCGGGGTGGCTACACCTTC. Its translation: CASSLASRGGYTF.

This rearrangement joins TRBV28 to TRBJ1-2; tentatively, D is TRBD1 (6 bases). Germline lookup yields CDR1 MDHEN and CDR2 SYDVKM. This CDR3 is 18 amino acids long. Trimming cost V 5 bases and J 0 bases, with 22 bases left between them. Written as DNA, the CDR3 is TGTGCCAGCAGTCTCTTTGGGGGATTAGGGGGTTCTAACTATGGCTACACCTTC. Translated, it gives CASSLFGGLGGSNYGYTF.

The chain joins TRBV6-1 to TRBJ1-1; D unclear. V dropped 0 bases and J dropped 1 base, with 6 bases sitting between them. There are 14 residues in the CDR3. Looked up from germline, CDR1 is MNHNS and CDR2 is SASEGT. CDR3 sequence (DNA): TGTGCCAGCAGTGAAGCTCGGGGGAACACTGAAGCTTTCTTT. It yields the protein CASSEARGNTEAFF.